This T cell receptor beta chain was profiled in a study of blood T cell repertoires in COVID-19. About the study: Collection of acute and convalescent COVID-19 samples took place in the United States, Italy and Spain. T cells, B-cell-depleted T cells, or PBMCs provided the cDNA or gDNA that served as material.

This clone was seen only a few times. CDR1 and CDR2 (germline): SQVTM, ANQGSEA. V gave up 5 bases and J gave up 6 bases, with 17 bases separating them. This CDR3 contains 13 residues. As handled by the study authors: Amplification with reference gene primers provided the estimates of nucleated cell counts. Sequencing used immunoSEQ multiplex PCR; TCRdb keeps in-frame clones, though not all of them. Clone size and the V and J calls come from that table; the DNA yielded D and trimming. The sample holds over 95,000 clones, approximately 85% seen once. The source of this sequence is a woman of 80 years or more with active or convalescent COVID-19. The chain joins TRBV29-1 to TRBJ2-7; maybe TRBD1 (6 bases). Sample: peripheral blood. The CDR3 DNA reads as TGCAGCGTTCCCGGGACAAGTGTCCGCGAGCAGTACTTC. It yields the protein CSVPGTSVREQYF.